Listed here are 10 T cell receptor beta chains from one sample, sequenced in a study of shared clonotypes between healthy human individuals. Profiling relied on immunoSEQ multiplex PCR, and the TCRdb table lists in-frame clones only, not all of them. The sample carries about 330,000 clones, around 74% recorded once. Sequencing input: memory CD4+ T cells sorted from blood. Subset noted: CD45RA-negative fraction. Receptors originate from a man aged 25-45 years in good health.

This sequence joins TRBV13 and TRBJ2-3; 9 bases line up with TRBD2. Germline CDR1 PRHDT, CDR2 FYEKMQ (reference sequence). The CDR3 totals 19 residues. V dropped 0 bases and J dropped 4; count of bases not matched to a gene: 14. The CDR3 DNA sequence: TGTGCCAGCAGCTTAGGCCTGCCGAGTAGCGGGAGTTGGGCAGATACGCAGTATTTT. Translation gives CASSLGLPSSGSWADTQYF.

J is TRBJ1-4 and V is TRBV28; unclear D gene. CDR1 and CDR2 (germline): MDHEN, SYDVKM. The CDR3 covers 16 residues. Between the trimmed V and J ends, which lost 2 bases and 7 bases, there was a span of 17 bases. CDR3 residues: CASSLGEQTRGEKLFF. The CDR3 DNA reads TGTGCCAGCAGTTTAGGAGAACAGACAAGAGGTGAAAAACTGTTTTTT.

The genes are TRBV5-1 and TRBJ1-4; D remains ambiguous. Trimming removed 4 bases from V and 0 bases from J, with 10 bases in between. CDR1 and CDR2 (germline): SGHRS, YFSETQ. This CDR3 contains 15 residues. CDR3 DNA sequence: TGCGCCAGCAGCGATGCCGCTGCAACTAATGAAAAACTGTTTTTT. Protein: CASSDAAATNEKLFF. The whole variable domain, remainder taken from reference TRBV5-1 and TRBJ1-4, is KAGVTQTPRYLIKTRGQQVTLSCSPISGHRSVSWYQQTPGQGLQFLFEYFSETQRNKGNFPGRFSGRQFSNSRSEMNVSTLELGDSALYLCASSDAAATNEKLFFGSGTQLSVL.

The chain has TRBV5-1 and TRBJ2-7; D might be TRBD2 (6 bases). V lost 0 bases and J 2 bases, leaving 9 bases between the germline ends. In germline, CDR1 is SGHRS, CDR2 YFSETQ. The CDR3 sequence is 14 residues long. The CDR3: CASSLGTTTYEQYF. The CDR3, as DNA: TGCGCCAGCAGCTTGGGGACTACAACCTACGAGCAGTACTTC.

The chain carries TRBV27 and TRBJ1-5; D perhaps matches TRBD1 (5 bases). The CDR3 runs to 16 residues. CDR1 is MNHEY, CDR2 SMNVEV, per germline (reference sequence). Trimming removed 6 bases at V and 2 bases at J, with 17 bases between. CDR3 protein: CASSRAQGDGNQPQHF. The CDR3 DNA is TGTGCCAGCAGCAGAGCCCAGGGAGATGGCAATCAGCCCCAGCATTTT.

As regards this clone: Other DNA sequences from this sample encode an identical CDR3 as well. The CDR3 DNA reads as TGTGCCAGCAGTGGGGGAACCGACAGGGGACCCCAGCATTTT. Encoded protein: CASSGGTDRGPQHF. The chain employs TRBV2 and TRBJ1-5; 8 nucleotides agree with TRBD1. The V gene's germline CDR1 is SNHLY and CDR2 FYNNEI. With 4 bases clipped from V and 10 bases from J, the junction kept 9 bases outside the gene matches. The CDR3 is 14 residues long. Drawing the rest from reference TRBV2 and TRBJ1-5, the complete variable domain is EPEVTQTPSHQVTQMGQEVILRCVPISNHLYFYWYRQILGQKVEFLVSFYNNEISEKSEIFDDQFSVERPDGSNFTLKIRSTKLEDSAMYFCASSGGTDRGPQHFGDGTRLSIL.

This rearrangement joins TRBV6-1 to TRBJ2-7, with D uncertain. This CDR3 region has 12 residues. V dropped 10 bases and J dropped 5 bases, with 15 bases sitting between them. Germline V gene sequence: CDR1 MNHNS, CDR2 SASEGT. The CDR3 region has the DNA TGTGCCACGCCTCTTAGGGAAAACGAGCAGTACTTC. Encoded protein: CATPLRENEQYF.

The table lists this clone with a count of one. V gene TRBV2 combines with J gene TRBJ1-2; possible D gene TRBD1, 6 bases. CDR3 size: 13 residues. Trimming removed 10 bases from V and 4 bases from J, with 16 bases in between. The germline V gene has CDR1 SNHLY and CDR2 FYNNEI. CDR3 DNA: TGTGCCAATTCCCTCAGGGGCGGCTATGGCTACACCTTC. Its protein product is CANSLRGGYGYTF.

The rearrangement joins TRBV30 to TRBJ1-1; 7 bases fit TRBD1. This CDR3 has 14 residues. Looked up from germline, CDR1 is GTSNPN and CDR2 is SVGIG (reference sequence). Losses at the gene ends were 0 bases for V and 5 bases for J; bases not matched to a gene: 6. In DNA form, the CDR3 reads TGTGCCTGGAGTGTACGGGGACAGAGGACTGAAGCTTTCTTT. Protein sequence: CAWSVRGQRTEAFF.

This clone has just one count. The V gene is TRBV7-2, the J gene TRBJ1-3; no firm D call. In germline, CDR1 is SGHTA, CDR2 FQGNSA. This CDR3 is 13 amino acids long. The germline V and J ends were trimmed by 6 bases and 0 bases, with 6 bases remaining between them. The CDR3 here is CASRGLSGNTIYF. CDR3 nucleotide sequence: TGTGCCAGCAGGGGTCTCTCTGGAAACACCATATATTTT.